Listed here is a single T cell receptor beta chain. Its antigen is not yet known. Base qualities are not provided; no much larger clone lies one nucleotide away. From the second PCR step onward, the TCR alpha chain libraries and the TCR beta chain libraries were amplified separately. CMV status of each donor was established by measuring IFNgamma production from CD4+ T cells after fresh PBMCs were stimulated overnight with CMV viral lysate. Miltenyi beads were used first to positively select CD4 T cells, and CD8 T cells were then positively selected from the CD4-negative fraction. After staining for CD3, CD4, CD8, CD45RA, CD27 and a live/dead dye, cells were sorted on a BD Aria II into four subsets based on CD45RA and CD27. Blood came from a few healthy volunteers, each fractionated into CD4 and CD8 T cells and then into four differentiation subsets. Roughly 120 ml of peripheral blood was collected from each donor, and PBMC were isolated from the blood using Ficoll-Paque PLUS density-gradient centrifugation. Sorted cells were lysed in RLT buffer, and RNA was extracted with a Qiagen RNeasy kit and stored at -80°C.

The library was made by UMI-ligation and nested PCR. An equimolar mix of two oligonucleotides covering both TRBC1 and TRBC2 was used as the beta constant-region primer. Four rounds of PCR were used to amplify ligated cDNA, with nested alpha and beta constant-region primers being used together with the SP2 primer. T4 RNA ligase 1 ligated a single-stranded oligonucleotide carrying the SP2 primer and a 12-nucleotide UMI to the cDNA 3' end. Incubation of the ligation reaction was carried out at 16 degrees C for roughly 18-24 hours. PCR2 was typically run as a SYBR Green qPCR and stopped at a predetermined threshold to prevent over-amplification. Every purification after the first one was done using Agencourt AMPure XP magnetic beads. Library quantification was done by Qubit, followed by a TapeStation check on which the main peak was expected at around 650 bp. Pooled libraries were sequenced on an Illumina MiSeq using v2 2x251 paired-end kits, and typically roughly 0.9-2.2 million reads were obtained per sample. Each sample was pooled at 4 to 5 nM, and roughly 5-7% PhiX was included to help cluster recognition. Per the authors' processing: Using tag matching that tolerated one base-pair mismatch, Decombinator assigned V and J genes to FASTQ reads that had been processed by Demultiplexor. Collapsinator relied on UMIs to fix sequencing errors as well as frequency errors caused by PCR heterogeneity. CDR3Translator translated TCRs and extracted CDR3s from the conserved cysteine to the FGXG phenylalanine, flagging non-productive sequences. Repertoires were subsampled to equal numbers of UMI-defined TCRs before Gini, Shannon entropy and inverse Simpson indices were calculated. Within the linear range, a power law was fitted to clonotype abundance distributions using maximum likelihood. For one naive CD8 sample, the pipeline and MIGEC produced similar UMI counts, unique TCR numbers and clonal distributions. In one analysis, naive TCRs that were also found in any memory subset of the same donor were excluded from the naive repertoire. A set of 7,322 CMV-associated CDR3 sequences, compiled from VDJdb and a published dataset, was used to search the repertoires. TCRdb ran its own pipeline on the public reads, namely fastp trimming at Q25 and MiXCR clone calling, and kept in-frame beta chains. Identical CDR3 protein sequences are pooled into one entry, listed with their most common genes and DNA. The V and J calls and clone size come from TCRdb's table, not from the authors' own analysis. Counted in this sample were around 100,000 distinct CDR3 sequences; around 15% of them appeared once. The top ten constitute around 2.7% of the sample.

This sample was taken from a study of naive and memory T cell subsets (dated by TCRdb to the late 2010s). Concerning the study at large: The study applied an open-source, UMI-based TCR alpha and beta sequencing pipeline to sorted naive and memory peripheral blood T cell subsets. The results of the functional CMV T cell responses matched the IgG serology results in every case. RNA was DNase-treated and reverse transcribed with TCR constant-region primers, mostly using SuperScript III. Study-wide findings and limitations: A power law was followed by TCR abundance, with an exponent that differed between naive and memory subsets but was consistent across the three individuals. RNA-based TCR counts may be affected by expression changes linked to T cell activation and differentiation. Naive repertoires, especially CD8, contained a few larger clonotypes, possibly memory cells re-expressing CD45RA. Single alpha or beta chain sequences, rather than paired alpha/beta receptors, were used to define clonotypes. After error correction, only a single occurrence was seen for over 95% of naive TCR sequences, so much steeper abundance distributions were produced than in memory subsets. In both CD4 and CD8 cells, going from naive through CM, EM and EMRA, the Gini index went up while Shannon and inverse Simpson diversity went down. The repertoire findings for the naive and memory subsets could not be validated against a ground truth, as none was available.

The germline ends are 8 bases apart after V is trimmed by 5 bases and J by 1 base. According to the germline V gene (reference sequence), CDR1 reads MNHEY and CDR2 reads SMNVEV. The CDR3 goes from the cysteine to the phenylalanine over 14 residues. The only DNA kept is the CDR3, 42 bases in frame from the first base. Sample: naive CD8+ T cells from blood. Taken with the paper, the label for cell subset or site translates to: naive T cells, CD45RA high CD27+. Recombination joined TRBV27 with TRBJ2-2; TRBD2 might be the D gene, on 5 matching bases. This clonotype was obtained from a human donor in good health. The CDR3 in this case is CASSGLMNTGELFF. In nucleotides, the sequence is TGTGCCAGCAGTGGACTGATGAACACCGGGGAGCTGTTTTTT.